Listed below are T cell receptor beta chains from one sample, sequenced in a study of control samples from healthy donors and cancer patients. Measured with immunoSEQ multiplex PCR; TCRdb has only the in-frame clones, and not every one. The sample lists 85,000 to 90,000 clones, about 89% occurring once. What was sequenced was PBMCs. Receptors originate from a woman in her forties or fifties with colorectal cancer. Each CDR3 is given with its conserved first and last residue. Each record gives: D gene, J gene, V gene, CDR3 protein. The D gene is left open where the match is weak.

>NA|TRBJ2-4|TRBV30
CAWSGGLMADIQYF
>TRBD1|TRBJ2-2|TRBV7-2
CASSLLPGGDTGELFF
>NA|TRBJ2-5|TRBV27
CASSLRTAGETQYF
>NA|TRBJ1-1|TRBV18
CASKRTENTEAFF
>TRBD1|TRBJ1-3|TRBV14
CASSPPGQLSGNTIYF
>TRBD1|TRBJ1-5|TRBV27
CASSPRQGAVQPQHF
>NA|TRBJ1-3|TRBV9
CASSSRAGTEERSVYF
>NA|TRBJ1-2|TRBV2
CASSRANYGYTF
>NA|TRBJ1-2|TRBV2
CASSEAGRVDGYTF
>NA|TRBJ1-2|TRBV4-3
CASSQDLGGWGYTF
>NA|TRBJ1-5|TRBV28
CASSLRGAIQPQHF
>NA|TRBJ1-5|TRBV28
CASSLGTITSNQPQHF
>NA|TRBJ1-1|TRBV5-1
CASSLGQTQGTEAFF
>NA|TRBJ2-6|TRBV28
CASRTPRLSGANVLTF
>TRBD2|TRBJ2-1|TRBV7-2
CASSPPGLAGGNEQFF
>TRBD1|TRBJ1-5|TRBV3-1/TRBV3-2
CASSQDQTGYQPQHF
>NA|TRBJ2-1|TRBV6-5
CASSSQGRNYNEQFF
>NA|TRBJ1-6|TRBV2
CASTRGPPNSPLHF
>TRBD1|TRBJ1-6|TRBV7-8
CASRPGQGLSAPLHF
>NA|TRBJ1-2|TRBV5-1
CASSLAEGDGYTF
>NA|TRBJ1-5|TRBV7-3
CASSAGPDQPQHF
>NA|TRBJ1-1|TRBV9
CASSPILRGEAFF
>NA|TRBJ2-3|TRBV5-1
CASSMEGFTDTQYF
>TRBD1|TRBJ1-6|TRBV6-5
CASRDRGNSPLHF
>NA|TRBJ1-5|TRBV27
CASSLLGVGGNQPQHF
>NA|TRBJ1-5|TRBV6-1
CASSESGYSNQPQHF
>NA|TRBJ1-2|TRBV4-3
CASSQAWTEANYGYTF
>NA|TRBJ1-6|TRBV19
CASSIGEGTLGNSPLHF
>NA|TRBJ2-2|TRBV18
CASSPRTVNTGELFF
>NA|TRBJ2-1|TRBV3-1/TRBV3-2
CASSQDRVAYNEQFF
>TRBD1|TRBJ1-4|TRBV24-1
CATSGGQPPRLFF
>TRBD2|TRBJ2-5|TRBV19
CASSLSLAGVVLGETQYF
>NA|TRBJ1-1|TRBV20-1
CSASRNTEAFF
>NA|TRBJ2-1|TRBV3-1/TRBV3-2
CASSPQYRPVNEQFF
>NA|TRBJ1-5|TRBV7-2
CASSLHSNQPQHF
>NA|TRBJ1-2|TRBV30
CAWTRVHNYGYTF
>NA|TRBJ1-5|TRBV6-1
CASSDLRSNQPQHF
>NA|TRBJ1-1|TRBV7-9
CASSLRSYAEAFF
>NA|TRBJ1-1|TRBV6-5
CASSYSGRTEAFF
>TRBD1|TRBJ1-5|TRBV7-2
CASRDRVDQPQHF
>NA|TRBJ1-2|TRBV7-2
CASSLPGKYGYTF
>TRBD2|TRBJ2-2|TRBV12-3/TRBV12-4
CASIQGGTGELFF
>NA|TRBJ2-2|TRBV7-9
CASSLAQGGSNTGELFF
>NA|TRBJ1-5|TRBV6-6
CASGGHGDQPQHF
>NA|TRBJ2-1|TRBV20-1
CSASMGANEQFF
>NA|TRBJ1-5|TRBV6-1
CASSESGGPQPQHF
>NA|TRBJ1-1|TRBV19
CASSRGDLNTEAFF
>NA|TRBJ2-2|TRBV25-1
CASRADTGELFF
>NA|TRBJ2-2|TRBV6-5
CASSYWQTTNTGELFF
>NA|TRBJ1-5|TRBV4-1
CASSPRYNQPQHF
>NA|TRBJ2-2|TRBV3-1/TRBV3-2
CASSQGPPNTGELFF
>TRBD1|TRBJ1-2|TRBV7-2
CASSPRQGQHGYTF
>NA|TRBJ1-2|TRBV18
CASSRQDNYGYTF
>NA|TRBJ2-1|TRBV12-5
CASGLVPGGLYNEQFF